In its sample, the clone carrying this TCR beta chain was seen many times. Unique molecular identifiers were built into the TCRbeta library. TCRdb re-analysed the PCR reads in MiXCR, keeping a single row per CDR3 protein. The table has fewer than 400,000 distinct CDR3 sequences, approximately 20% seen once. The data are from a study of T-cell reconstitution after alpha-beta-depleted transplantation in children. Per germline, CDR1 SGHVS and CDR2 FQNEAQ. The ends lost 5 bases at V and 1 base at J; junction bases unmatched: 6. This CDR3 has 16 residues. The V and J genes are TRBV7-8 and TRBJ1-1; 11 nucleotides align to TRBD1. Source: PBMCs from the stem cell graft donor, taken from the stem cell graft. This receptor was obtained from a human donor who donated a stem cell graft to a child with acute myeloid leukemia. The CDR3 sequence is CASSLRDRGSNTEAFF. The CDR3 DNA reads TGTGCCAGCAGCCTCCGGGACAGGGGGTCGAACACTGAAGCTTTCTTT.